The 23 T cell receptor beta chains in this list originate from one sample, sequenced in a study of cytomegalovirus exposure and HLA in healthy donors. The repertoire was sequenced with immunoSEQ multiplex PCR; TCRdb's copy has only in-frame clones and lacks some. The data contain 120,000 or so clones, around nine tenths of them singletons. Source material: PBMCs. All receptors derive from a man aged 25 to 45 in good health and CMV-seronegative.

The J gene is TRBJ2-4, the V gene TRBV7-9; 8 positions agree with TRBD2. The germline V gene encodes CDR1 SEHNR and CDR2 FQNEAQ (reference sequence). V dropped 5 bases and J dropped 16; count of bases not matched to a gene: 10. CDR3 length: 12 residues. The chain's CDR3 is CASSIYSGIIYF. CDR3 sequence (DNA): TGTGCCAGCAGCATATATAGCGGGATAATATACTTC.

The chain's CDR3 is CAWSGDSHSNQPQHF. CDR3 DNA: TGTGCCTGGAGTGGGGACAGTCATAGCAATCAGCCCCAGCATTTT. The chain couples TRBV30 to TRBJ1-5; TRBD1 matches 7 bases. The CDR3 has 15 amino acids. V was pared by 1 base and J by 0 bases, with 3 bases of the junction left unmatched. The V gene's germline CDR1 is GTSNPN and CDR2 SVGIG (reference sequence). Looking up the rest from reference TRBV30 and TRBJ1-5 gives the full variable domain: SQTIHQWPATLVQPVGSPLSLECTVEGTSNPNLYWYRQAAGRGLQLLFYSVGIGQISSEVPQNLSASRPQDRQFILSSKKLLLSDSGFYLCAWSGDSHSNQPQHFGDGTRLSIL.

The V gene is TRBV15, the J gene TRBJ2-7; 11 bases are a match to TRBD1. The trim removed 5 bases at V and 5 bases at J, leaving 5 bases unmatched. There are 14 residues in the CDR3. In germline, CDR1 is LNHNV, CDR2 YYDKDF (reference sequence). The CDR3 DNA reads TGTGCCACCAGCGGGGAGGGACAGGGGGACGAGCAGTACTTC. Translation: CATSGEGQGDEQYF. Supplemented by reference TRBV15 and TRBJ2-7, the full variable domain reads DAMVIQNPRYQVTQFGKPVTLSCSQTLNHNVMYWYQQKSSQAPKLLFHYYDKDFNNEADTPDNFQSRRPNTSFCFLDIRSPGLGDTAMYLCATSGEGQGDEQYFGPGTRLTVT.

The rearrangement uses TRBV9 and TRBJ2-1; unclear D gene. From germline, CDR1 is SGDLS and CDR2 YYNGEE. The V gene lost 3 bases and the J gene lost 4 bases, with 11 bases spanning the gap. The CDR3 has 14 residues. The DNA of the CDR3 is TGTGCCAGCAGCGGGCCCTCACGTTACAATGAGCAGTTCTTC. Translated, it gives CASSGPSRYNEQFF.

The CDR3 nucleotides are TGCGCCAGCAGCTTGGTAGGGACTTACGCCACAGATACGCAGTATTTT. Its protein is CASSLVGTYATDTQYF. J is TRBJ2-3 and V is TRBV5-1; possible D gene TRBD2, 6 bases. The V end was cut by 0 bases, the J end by 2 bases, with 13 bases between. There are 16 residues in the CDR3. Germline V gives CDR1 SGHRS, CDR2 YFSETQ.

J is TRBJ2-1 and V is TRBV6-4; D may be TRBD2 (7 bases). With 5 bases removed from V and 8 bases from J, the gap between germline ends came to 22 bases. Germline V lookup: CDR1 MRHNA, CDR2 SNTAGT. CDR3 length: 16 amino acids. Written as DNA, the CDR3 is TGTGCCAGCAGTCGAGACGTCGGGGGGCCGGTCCATGAGCAGTTCTTC. It codes for CASSRDVGGPVHEQFF.

The chain employs TRBV4-1 and TRBJ2-1; D might be TRBD2 (6 bases). The CDR3 length is 15 residues. The ends were cut back, 1 base at V and 9 bases at J, with 16 bases in the middle. Germline V gene data show CDR1 as MGHRA and CDR2 as YSYEKL. CDR3 DNA sequence: TGCGCCAGCAGCCAAGGAGGAGCGGGCGGAACTGAGCAGTTCTTC. Encoded protein: CASSQGGAGGTEQFF.

This chain joins TRBV9 and TRBJ1-1; D is uncertain. V was cut by 0 bases and J by 3 bases, with 6 bases left in between. There are 13 residues in the CDR3. The germline gives CDR1 SGDLS, CDR2 YYNGEE. The DNA for the CDR3 is TGTGCCAGCAGCGTAGCCCCGGACACTGAAGCTTTCTTT. Translated, it gives CASSVAPDTEAFF.

With respect to this clone: At one of its ends the junction is not consistent with the germline gene, which may arise from a read error. The chain carries TRBV4-1 and TRBJ1-1; no clear D. This CDR3 is built from 15 residues. CDR1 and CDR2 from the germline V gene are MGHRA and YSYEKL. The chain's CDR3 is CASSPSPTVNTEAFF. DNA for the CDR3: TGCGCTAGCAGCCCATCTCCGACTGTGAACACTGAAGCTTTCTTT.

The rearrangement joins TRBV5-1 to TRBJ2-1; TRBD1 aligns across 11 bases. V was pared by 5 bases and J by 3 bases, with 10 bases of the junction left unmatched. The CDR3 loop spans 17 amino acids. CDR1 and CDR2 from the germline V gene are SGHRS and YFSETQ. CDR3 nucleotides: TGCGCCAGCAGACCCGGGACAGGGGGTCACTTCTACAATGAGCAGTTCTTC. It translates to CASRPGTGGHFYNEQFF.

The V gene is TRBV5-1, the J gene TRBJ2-7; 10 bases fit TRBD1. The germline V gene encodes CDR1 SGHRS and CDR2 YFSETQ. This CDR3 comprises 14 residues. The V and J ends lost 7 bases and 3 bases, in that order; junction bases with no gene match: 7. The CDR3 nucleotides are TGCGCCAGCTACGAGACAGGGGGCAGCTACGAGCAGTACTTC. It specifies CASYETGGSYEQYF.

In this sample, this clone turned up once. This chain links TRBV15 with TRBJ2-1; tentatively, D is TRBD2 (6 bases). Germline V gene sequence: CDR1 LNHNV, CDR2 YYDKDF (reference sequence). This CDR3 has 16 amino acids. The V and J ends lost 5 bases and 0 bases respectively, with 14 bases between them. The CDR3 coding sequence is TGTGCCACCAGCGCAGAGCGGAGGGCCTCCTACAATGAGCAGTTCTTC. Its protein is CATSAERRASYNEQFF.

In this sample, this clone turned up a few times. The CDR3 region is CASSLNYGFAYQPQHF. CDR3 sequence (DNA): TGTGCCAGCAGCTTAAACTATGGGTTTGCCTATCAGCCCCAGCATTTT. The rearrangement joins TRBV7-2 to TRBJ1-5; the D is unclear. V lost 2 bases and J lost 5, with 16 bases in between. Germline V CDR1 and CDR2: SGHTA, FQGNSA. The CDR3 is 16 amino acids.

The genes are TRBV6-1 and TRBJ1-5; 8 bases map to TRBD1. CDR1 is MNHNS and CDR2 is SASEGT in the germline V gene. V was pared by 3 bases and J by 6 bases, with 4 bases of the junction left unmatched. The CDR3 spans 14 residues. CDR3 sequence reads: CASSETGVGQPQHF. CDR3 sequence (DNA): TGTGCCAGCAGTGAGACAGGGGTAGGTCAGCCCCAGCATTTT.

This clone was picked up a small number of times. The chain has TRBV12-5 and TRBJ1-6; the match to TRBD1 covers 8 bases. Germline assignment: CDR1 LGHNT and CDR2 FRNRAP. Trimming took 6 bases from V and 4 from J; bases not matched to a gene: 2. CDR3 length: 14 amino acids. This CDR3 reads CASGTGEYNSPLHF. Written as DNA, the CDR3 is TGTGCTAGTGGGACAGGGGAATATAATTCACCCCTCCACTTT.

This clone was recorded once. The rearrangement uses TRBV27 and TRBJ1-1, with 8 bases fitting TRBD1. Looked up from germline, CDR1 is MNHEY and CDR2 is SMNVEV (reference sequence). The V gene end was trimmed by 7 bases and the J gene end by 6 bases; junction bases not matched to a gene: 7. This CDR3 comprises 13 residues. The CDR3 sequence is CASTQAGGAEAFF. CDR3 in DNA: TGTGCCAGCACTCAGGCAGGGGGCGCTGAAGCTTTCTTT.

This clone occurred a few times. The chain carries TRBV7-3 and TRBJ2-7, with a possible D match to TRBD2 (5 bases). The length of the CDR3 is 14 residues. Germline-derived CDR1 and CDR2 are SGHTA and FQGTGA. Trimming took off 2 bases at V and 6 bases at J, with 14 bases between the two ends. The CDR3 DNA follows: TGTGCCAGCAGCTTAGGGCCAGGAGGCGGCGAGCAGTACTTC. It specifies CASSLGPGGGEQYF.

V usage is TRBV7-9 and J usage is TRBJ1-2, with D tentatively TRBD1 (5 bases). The V gene's germline CDR1 is SEHNR and CDR2 FQNEAQ (reference sequence). This CDR3 is built from 13 residues. With 4 bases removed from V and 7 bases from J, the gap between germline ends came to 13 bases. In nucleotides, the CDR3 is TGTGCCAGCAGCTCCCGCGCAGGGCGTGGCTACACCTTC. Amino acid sequence: CASSSRAGRGYTF.

The rearrangement joins TRBV18 to TRBJ2-7, with 11 bases that match TRBD2. Germline values: CDR1 KGHSH, CDR2 LQKENI. The trim removed 2 bases at V and 5 bases at J, leaving 8 bases unmatched. This CDR3 is 16 amino acids long. DNA for the CDR3: TGTGCCAGCTCACCAGTAGCGGGAGGGCCCGTAAACGAGCAGTACTTC. It specifies CASSPVAGGPVNEQYF.

The chain couples TRBV7-6 to TRBJ2-3, with 8 bases that match TRBD2. The CDR3 spans 15 residues. Germline V gives CDR1 SGHVS, CDR2 FNYEAQ. V lost 5 bases to trimming and J lost 6 bases; unmatched junction nucleotides: 10. The CDR3: CASSRIAGGRDTQYF. The CDR3 coding sequence is TGTGCCAGCAGCCGTATTGCGGGAGGCCGGGATACGCAGTATTTT. Complete variable domain (other parts from reference TRBV7-6 and TRBJ2-3): GAGVSQSPRYKVTKRGQDVALRCDPISGHVSLYWYRQALGQGPEFLTYFNYEAQQDKSGLPNDRFSAERPEGSISTLTIQRTEQRDSAMYRCASSRIAGGRDTQYFGPGTRLTVL.

V and J are TRBV6-5 and TRBJ1-4; 9 bases map to TRBD1. The ends lost 5 bases at V and 8 bases at J; junction bases unmatched: 6. The germline V gene encodes CDR1 MNHEY and CDR2 SVGAGI. The CDR3 is 14 amino acids. CDR3 in DNA: TGTGCCAGCAGTACAGGGGGCGCAGGGGAAAAACTGTTTTTT. Residues: CASSTGGAGEKLFF.

The genes are TRBV27 and TRBJ1-5, with TRBD1 identical over 7 bases. The CDR3 is 14 residues long. After removal of 5 bases from V and 9 bases from J, the junction contained 10 bases not matched to a gene. Germline CDR1 and CDR2: MNHEY and SMNVEV (reference sequence). The CDR3 region is CASSGRQGGSPQHF. CDR3 DNA: TGTGCCAGCAGTGGGCGGCAGGGGGGTTCGCCCCAGCATTTT.

The genes are TRBV5-4 and TRBJ2-7, with 8 bases lining up with TRBD2. Trimming at V came to 0 bases and at J to 5 bases, leaving 4 bases not matched to a gene. The CDR3 contains 14 residues. The germline gives CDR1 SGHNT, CDR2 YYREEE (reference sequence). CDR3 protein: CASSLEVSGDEQYF. The CDR3, as DNA: TGTGCCAGCAGCTTGGAGGTTAGCGGGGACGAGCAGTACTTC.